The present T cell receptor (beta chain) was sequenced within a study of radiation and T cells in renal cell carcinoma. Whole-study results and caveats: Without pretreatment biopsies, baseline tumor clonotype presence was undetermined. Top tumor clonotypes rose in blood 2 weeks post-radiation, then contracted.

The CDR3 length is 16 residues. Losses at the gene ends were 0 bases for V and 4 bases for J; bases not matched to a gene: 8. Per germline, CDR1 MNHEY and CDR2 SMNVEV (reference sequence). Time point denoted: baseline pretreatment blood. Treatment noted: 15 Gy SBRT to primary tumor, nephrectomy 4 weeks later. Blood was sampled at baseline, 2 weeks and 4 weeks after SBRT. Clear cell pathology was present in this patient's renal cell carcinoma. Clones were read by immunoSEQ multiplex PCR, and TCRdb kept only the in-frame ones, dropping some. The sample gives around 140,000 clones, 88% of which show up once; around 4% is in the top ten. Concerning this clone itself: Its target is not known.

V usage is TRBV27 and J usage is TRBJ2-5; 7 bases are a match to TRBD2. The receptor comes from a woman aged 70 to 79 with renal cell carcinoma. The sequenced sample was blood, obtained from a patient whose treatment included radiotherapy and nephrectomy. DNA of the CDR3: TGTGCCAGCAGTTTATCGGACCCGGGGGGTCGAGAGACCCAGTACTTC. Its translation: CASSLSDPGGRETQYF.